This record concerns one T cell receptor (beta chain) sequence. Trimming removed 4 bases from V and 6 bases from J, with 19 bases in between. This CDR3 comprises 15 residues. The germline gives CDR1 SGHNT, CDR2 YYREEE (reference sequence). This sample is drawn from a study of blood T cell repertoires in COVID-19. In the study overall: Italy, Spain and the United States were the sources of the convalescent and acute COVID-19 samples. The analysed material was cDNA or gDNA that came from T cells, B-cell-depleted T cells, or PBMCs.

How the authors handled the data: Researchers report that nucleated cell counts were estimated from reference gene primer amplification. The data were produced by immunoSEQ multiplex PCR, yet TCRdb's version contains in-frame clones alone and is incomplete. V, J and clone size derive from that table, while D and trimming were established from the DNA sequence. The table lists roughly 280,000 clones, approximately 92% of them singletons, with over 2% in the top ten. Two consecutive negative NP/OP PCR tests, clearance, or resolved symptoms defined Cohort 3 recovery. Sequencing was done on a sample of PBMCs or T cells enriched from blood (not recorded which). This clonotype originated in a woman between 18 and 30 years old who had recovered from COVID-19. The chain couples TRBV5-4 to TRBJ1-1, with a possible D match to TRBD1 (6 bases). The CDR3 spells CASSLRDTGRAEAFF. Here the CDR3 DNA reads TGTGCCAGCAGCCTACGGGACACCGGTCGGGCTGAAGCTTTCTTT.